This T cell receptor beta chain was captured in a study of cytomegalovirus exposure and HLA in healthy donors. Points from the study as a whole: Listed as cytomegalovirus-associated were 150 or so TCR beta chains.

A multiplex PCR was run with 60 Vbeta primers and 13 Jbeta primers. Assay: immunoSEQ multiplex PCR; the TCRdb copy retains only in-frame clones and omits some. This sample has roughly 120,000 clones; approximately 84% occur once, and the top ten carry over 0.2%. All donors participated as healthy donors of bone marrow. A word on this clone: Its antigen is currently unknown.

This TCR came from a man aged 50 to 60 in good health and CMV-seronegative. Input material: PBMCs.

CDR3: CASSSRGSFHSNQPQHF. The DNA of the CDR3 is TGTGCCAGCAGTTCGCGGGGATCATTCCATAGCAATCAGCCCCAGCATTTT. The gene calls are TRBV27 and TRBJ1-5; no clear D gene. The ends were cut back, 4 bases at V and 0 bases at J, with 16 bases in the middle. Germline CDR1 MNHEY, CDR2 SMNVEV (reference sequence). The CDR3 is 17 amino acids.